This T cell receptor (beta chain) derives from a study of T cells in Graves' hyperthyroidism and ophthalmopathy. Study outcomes and limitations: In validation, the model predicted ophthalmopathy. These predictions came a median about 6.5 months before onset.

In this sample, this clonotype turned up many times. Its antigen is not known. Graves' hyperthyroidism without ophthalmopathy progression within 18 months was termed stable. Hyperthyroidism was newly diagnosed in patients aged 18 to 65 (duration under 2 months). V was pared by 0 bases and J by 7 bases, with 9 bases between. Germline CDR1 reads LGHDT; CDR2 reads YNNKEL (reference sequence). This CDR3 region has 13 residues. RNA transcripts served as the template for amplifying TCR beta CDR3 regions. A set of HTBI primers served as the primers for a first-round RT-PCR of the TCR CDR3. TCRdb ran MiXCR on the multiplex PCR reads and lists one entry per CDR3 protein. The repertoire holds about 480,000 distinct CDR3 sequences, 13% to 15% seen once, with roughly 17% in the top ten.

Sequenced sample: blood. This sequence originates from a woman under 30 with Graves' hyperthyroidism. The chain combines TRBV3-1 with TRBJ1-2, with D unresolved. The CDR3 nucleotides read TGTGCCAGCAGCCAAGACTTCCCAGTTGGCTACACCTTC. Encoded protein: CASSQDFPVGYTF.